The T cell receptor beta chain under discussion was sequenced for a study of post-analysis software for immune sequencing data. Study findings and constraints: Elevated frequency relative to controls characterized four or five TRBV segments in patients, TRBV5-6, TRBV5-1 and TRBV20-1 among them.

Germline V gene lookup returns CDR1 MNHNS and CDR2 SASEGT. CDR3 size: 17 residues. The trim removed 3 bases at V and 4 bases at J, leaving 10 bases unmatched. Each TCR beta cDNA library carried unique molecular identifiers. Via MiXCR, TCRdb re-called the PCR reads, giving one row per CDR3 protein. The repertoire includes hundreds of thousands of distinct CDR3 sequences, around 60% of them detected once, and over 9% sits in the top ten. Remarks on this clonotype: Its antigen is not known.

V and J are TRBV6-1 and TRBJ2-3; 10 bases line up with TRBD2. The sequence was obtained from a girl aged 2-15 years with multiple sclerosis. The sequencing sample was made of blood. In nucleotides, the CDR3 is TGTGCCAGCAGTGATGGGACTAGCGTCCACGTGGCAGATACGCAGTATTTT. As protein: CASSDGTSVHVADTQYF.